These T cell receptor beta chains were read from a single sample in a study of cytomegalovirus exposure and HLA in healthy donors. Clones were read by immunoSEQ multiplex PCR, and TCRdb kept only the in-frame ones, dropping some. The profile covers about 120,000 clones, with 60% to 75% appearing a single time and less than 3.5% taken by the ten largest. Sequenced: PBMCs. Receptors originate from a woman aged 40 to 49 in good health and CMV-seropositive. Each CDR3 is given with its conserved first and last residue. D genes are given only for firm matches. Part of the rows lack a size; the others show once, few, many or a class for expanded clones.

j_call | d_call | clone_size | v_call | cdr3_aa | cdr3_nt
TRBJ1-1 | TRBD1 | - | TRBV4-2 | CASSQEPDRAFGNTEAFF | TGTGCCAGCAGCCAAGAACCAGACAGGGCCTTTGGGAACACTGAAGCTTTCTTT
TRBJ1-1 | - | - | TRBV6-4 | CASSGFWSQVTEAFF | TGTGCCAGCAGTGGGTTCTGGTCTCAGGTCACTGAAGCTTTCTTT
TRBJ2-1 | - | - | TRBV7-9 | CASSSSREQFF | TGTGCCAGCAGCTCCTCTCGGGAGCAGTTCTTC
TRBJ1-3 | - | - | TRBV9 | CASSASAQGNTIYF | TGTGCCAGCAGCGCCTCAGCACAGGGAAACACCATATATTTT
TRBJ1-1 | - | once | TRBV11-1 | CASSLWANTEAFF | TGTGCCAGCAGCTTGTGGGCGAACACTGAAGCTTTCTTT
TRBJ2-7 | - | - | TRBV6-5 | CASYGAASYEQYF | TGTGCCAGCTATGGGGCAGCGTCCTACGAGCAGTACTTC
TRBJ2-5 | - | - | TRBV7-9 | CASSPPLVAETQYF | TGTGCCAGCAGCCCCCCTCTCGTAGCAGAGACCCAGTACTTC
TRBJ1-3 | - | - | TRBV19 | CASRITRSSGNTIYF | TGTGCCAGTAGGATCACAAGAAGCTCTGGAAACACCATATATTTT
TRBJ2-6 | - | - | TRBV7-8 | CASTLTQGANVLTF | TGTGCCAGCACCTTAACACAGGGGGCCAACGTCCTGACTTTC
TRBJ1-5 | TRBD1 | few | TRBV5-1 | CASSFGTGGRNQPQHF | TGCGCCAGCAGCTTCGGGACAGGGGGCAGGAATCAGCCCCAGCATTTT
TRBJ2-7 | TRBD1 | - | TRBV7-2 | CASSYRTGGSYEQYF | TGTGCCAGCAGCTACCGGACAGGGGGCTCCTACGAGCAGTACTTC
TRBJ1-3 | - | few | TRBV29-1 | CSVVSQGTGNTIYF | TGCAGCGTGGTATCACAGGGTACTGGAAACACCATATATTTT
TRBJ2-3 | - | few | TRBV6-4 | CASSEGSGSTDTQYF | TGTGCCAGCAGTGAAGGGAGCGGTAGCACAGATACGCAGTATTTT
TRBJ1-2 | - | - | TRBV4-1 | CASSQVFRGGGYTF | TGCGCCAGCAGCCAGGTCTTCCGGGGGGGCGGCTACACCTTC
TRBJ1-3 | - | - | TRBV4-3 | CASSQDPTRDRSGNTIYF | TGCGCCAGCAGCCAAGACCCTACTAGGGATCGCTCTGGAAACACCATATATTTT
TRBJ2-7 | - | - | TRBV5-6 | CASSLVKNPGYEQYF | TGTGCCAGCAGCTTGGTCAAAAACCCAGGGTACGAGCAGTACTTC
TRBJ1-2 | TRBD1 | - | TRBV28 | CASSSPGQGSGAYGYTF | TGTGCCAGCAGTTCCCCGGGACAGGGGTCAGGGGCCTATGGCTACACCTTC
TRBJ2-4 | TRBD1 | - | TRBV10-3 | CAISSPGQGKLVTKNIQYF | TGTGCCATCTCCAGCCCCGGACAGGGGAAGTTGGTCACCAAAAACATTCAGTACTTC
TRBJ2-4 | TRBD1 | - | TRBV5-1 | CASSFQGADIQYF | TGCGCCAGCAGCTTTCAGGGGGCAGACATTCAGTACTTC
TRBJ1-1 | TRBD1 | - | TRBV9 | CASSGNRDRVTEAFF | TGTGCCAGCAGCGGGAACCGGGACAGGGTGACTGAAGCTTTCTTT
TRBJ1-5 | TRBD1 | - | TRBV30 | CAWTPGQGPRSNQPQHF | TGTGCCTGGACCCCGGGACAGGGGCCCCGTAGCAATCAGCCCCAGCATTTT
TRBJ2-7 | - | - | TRBV28 | CASSSHYEQYF | TGTGCCAGCAGTTCCCACTACGAGCAGTACTTC
TRBJ1-2 | - | - | TRBV6-1 | CARGGEGYGYTF | TGTGCCCGGGGAGGGGAGGGGTATGGCTACACCTTC
TRBJ2-3 | TRBD2 | - | TRBV7-3 | CASSSLPAGGPDTQYF | TGTGCCAGCAGCTCTCTTCCAGCGGGAGGACCAGATACGCAGTATTTT
TRBJ2-7 | TRBD2 | - | TRBV29-1 | CSVEGGKGDYAYEQYF | TGCAGCGTTGAAGGCGGGAAAGGGGACTACGCCTACGAGCAGTACTTC